The rows below give T cell receptor beta chains drawn from one sample of a study of T cells after yellow fever vaccination. MiXCR, run by TCRdb on the 5' RACE reads, gives a single entry per CDR3 protein. The table lists around 250,000 distinct CDR3 sequences, about 5.2% of them singletons, with more than 3% in the top ten. The starting material was CD4+ T cells sorted from PBMCs, obtained on the day of the yellow fever booster vaccination. All receptors derive from a man younger than 30 who received the YFV17D yellow fever vaccine. CDR3s include the opening cysteine and the closing phenylalanine or tryptophan. The D gene is left open where the match is weak. Clone size is not always given. Where it is, it says once, few, many or a class for expanded clones.

J	V	D	size	DNA	CDR3
TRBJ1-5	TRBV12-3/TRBV12-4	-	-	TGTGCCAGCACCCAAGGGGGGAGTTATAGCAATCAGCCCCAGCATTTT	CASTQGGSYSNQPQHF
TRBJ2-2	TRBV6-5	TRBD1	-	TGTGCCAGCAGCCGCGAAGGACCGGGACAGGGGGCGCGAACCGGGGAGCTGTTTTTT	CASSREGPGQGARTGELFF
TRBJ2-4	TRBV19	TRBD1	-	TGTGCCAGTAGTATGAGTAGAGGGACAGGCGTGGAAAACATTCAGTACTTC	CASSMSRGTGVENIQYF
TRBJ2-1	TRBV7-7	TRBD1	few	TGTGCTAGCAGCTTAATAGGCGGACAGGGGAGTGAGCAGTTCTTC	CASSLIGGQGSEQFF
TRBJ2-4	TRBV6-1	-	many	TGTGCCAGCAGTGGACAGACCAAAAACATTCAGTACTTC	CASSGQTKNIQYF
TRBJ2-1	TRBV15	TRBD1	many	TGTGCCACCAGCAGGGGACAGGGACCAACCTACAATGAGCAGTTCTTC	CATSRGQGPTYNEQFF
TRBJ1-2	TRBV11-2	TRBD1	few	TGTGCCAGCAGCTTAGTAACAGGGGGCCCTAACTATGGCTACACCTTC	CASSLVTGGPNYGYTF
TRBJ2-5	TRBV12-3/TRBV12-4	-	-	TGTGCCAGCAGTTTAGGCAGGCACCAAGAGACCCAGTACTTC	CASSLGRHQETQYF
TRBJ1-1	TRBV7-3	TRBD1	-	TGTGCCAGCAGCTTAATGGGGACAGGGTCTGAAGCTTTCTTT	CASSLMGTGSEAFF
TRBJ1-2	TRBV7-2	-	few	TGTGCCAGCAGCTACACGGTAATCGTTAACTATGGCTACACCTTC	CASSYTVIVNYGYTF
TRBJ2-6	TRBV25-1	-	-	TGTGCCAGCAGTCCTTTGTCAGTCTCTGGGGCCAACGTCCTGACTTTC	CASSPLSVSGANVLTF
TRBJ2-1	TRBV5-1	TRBD1	few	TGCGCCAGCAGCTTAGAGGGGGCTGGGCAGTTCTTC	CASSLEGAGQFF
TRBJ2-1	TRBV4-3	-	few	TGCGCCAGCAGCCAAGAGGGGTCTCTCAGGGGCAAGCAGTTCTTC	CASSQEGSLRGKQFF
TRBJ2-2	TRBV2	-	-	TGTGCCAGCAGTGAAGCCGAGGCTTCCGGGGAGCTGTTTTTT	CASSEAEASGELFF
TRBJ1-5	TRBV7-5	-	-	-	CISVPEAYSSRYSNQPQHF
TRBJ1-2	TRBV5-1	-	many	TGCGCCAGCAGCTTGGAAGGTCCTGGCTGGGGCTACACCTTC	CASSLEGPGWGYTF
TRBJ2-1	TRBV7-2	-	many	TGTGCCAGCAGCTTAGTGAGACAGACTAGCTCCTACAATGAGCAGTTCTTC	CASSLVRQTSSYNEQFF
TRBJ2-3	TRBV12-3/TRBV12-4	-	-	TGTGCCAGCAGTTCGTGGGGGGCCCTCAAGGATACGCAGTATTTT	CASSSWGALKDTQYF
TRBJ1-1	TRBV9	TRBD1	many	TGTGCCAGCAGCACAGGGACAGGGGGAATTAAAGCTTTCTTT	CASSTGTGGIKAFF
TRBJ2-5	TRBV7-2	-	few	TGTGCCAGCAGCCCTCTCCCCGAATCTCCGGCGGGACTTGAAATCCAAGAGACCCAGTACTTC	CASSPLPESPAGLEIQETQYF
TRBJ2-6	TRBV6-5	TRBD2	few	TGTGCCAGCAGCCGGGCGCCTAGCGGGGTTGTAACTGGGGCCAACGTCCTGACTTTC	CASSRAPSGVVTGANVLTF
TRBJ2-3	TRBV7-3	TRBD2	many	TGTGCCAGCAGCCTTAGCGGGGGGATAGATACGCAGTATTTT	CASSLSGGIDTQYF
TRBJ2-4	TRBV7-2	-	-	TGTGCCAGCAGCTTGGACCGGACCCCGAACATTCAGTACTTC	CASSLDRTPNIQYF